This T cell receptor (beta chain) was recovered during a study of blood T cell repertoires in COVID-19. Background on the study: Samples taken during acute and convalescent COVID-19 were collected in the United States, Italy and Spain. The cDNA or gDNA used as material had been derived from T cells, B-cell-depleted T cells, or PBMCs.

V lost 3 bases and J 2 bases, leaving 13 bases between the germline ends. The CDR3 totals 14 residues. The germline CDR1 and CDR2 sequences are SQVTM and ANQGSEA. In the original processing: Reference gene primer amplification in the assay estimated nucleated cell counts. Using immunoSEQ multiplex PCR, the repertoire was profiled, and TCRdb retains in-frame clones only, with some absent. V and J calls and clone size come straight from that table; D and trimming were deduced from the DNA. The sample holds under 45,000 clones, around 83% seen once. The sequence derives from a woman at least 80 years old with active or convalescent COVID-19. The J gene is TRBJ1-1, the V gene TRBV29-1, with D perhaps TRBD1 (6 bases). The sample consisted of peripheral blood. The CDR3 is CSVDFGQLNTEAFF. The DNA of the CDR3 is TGCAGCGTTGATTTCGGACAGCTTAACACTGAAGCTTTCTTT. The full variable domain, in which reference TRBV29-1 and TRBJ1-1 provide the parts outside the CDR3, is SAVISQKPSRDICQRGTSLTIQCQVDSQVTMMFWYRQQPGQSLTLIATANQGSEATYESGFVIDKFPISRPNLTFSTLTVSNMSPEDSSIYLCSVDFGQLNTEAFFGQGTRLTVV.